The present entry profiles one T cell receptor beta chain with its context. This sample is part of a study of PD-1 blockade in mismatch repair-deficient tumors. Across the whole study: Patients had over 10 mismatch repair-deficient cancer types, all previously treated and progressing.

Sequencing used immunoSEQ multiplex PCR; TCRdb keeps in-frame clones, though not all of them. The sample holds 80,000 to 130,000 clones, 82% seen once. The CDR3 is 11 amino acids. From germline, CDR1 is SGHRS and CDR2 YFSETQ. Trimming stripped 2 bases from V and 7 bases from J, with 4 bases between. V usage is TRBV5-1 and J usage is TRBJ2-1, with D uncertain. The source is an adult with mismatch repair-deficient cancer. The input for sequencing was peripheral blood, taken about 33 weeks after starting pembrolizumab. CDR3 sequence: CASSFANEQFF. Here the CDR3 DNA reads TGCGCCAGCAGCTTTGCAAATGAGCAGTTCTTC.